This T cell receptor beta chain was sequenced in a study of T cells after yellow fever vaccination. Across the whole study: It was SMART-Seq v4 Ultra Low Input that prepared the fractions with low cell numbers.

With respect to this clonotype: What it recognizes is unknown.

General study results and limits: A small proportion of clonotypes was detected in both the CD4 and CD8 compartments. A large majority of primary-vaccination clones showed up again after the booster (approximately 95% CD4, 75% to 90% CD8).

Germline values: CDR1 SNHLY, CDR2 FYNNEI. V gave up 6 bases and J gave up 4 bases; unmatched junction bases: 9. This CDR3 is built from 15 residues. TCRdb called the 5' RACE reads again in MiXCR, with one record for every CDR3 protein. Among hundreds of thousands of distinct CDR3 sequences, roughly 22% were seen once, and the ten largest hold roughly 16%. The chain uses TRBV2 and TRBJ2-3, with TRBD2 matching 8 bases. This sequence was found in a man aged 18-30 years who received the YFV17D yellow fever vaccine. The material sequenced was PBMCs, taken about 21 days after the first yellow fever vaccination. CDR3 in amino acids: CASRDRGGRADTQYF. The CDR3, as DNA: TGTGCCAGCAGGGACCGGGGGGGTCGAGCAGATACGCAGTATTTT.